This T cell receptor (beta chain) was documented in a study of blood T cell repertoires in COVID-19. Trimming took off 2 bases at V and 8 bases at J, with 9 bases between the two ends. Per the germline V gene, CDR1 is MGHRA and CDR2 is YSYEKL. This CDR3 region has 13 residues. Using immunoSEQ multiplex PCR, the repertoire was profiled, and TCRdb retains in-frame clones only, with some absent. The sample lists 95,000 to 150,000 clones; 78% were seen once. The sequence was collected from a man aged 65 to 79 with acute or convalescent COVID-19. Sequencing used peripheral blood. This chain links TRBV4-1 with TRBJ1-4; D remains unclear. CDR3 region: CASSQQEWEKLFF. DNA for the CDR3: TGCGCCAGCAGCCAACAAGAGTGGGAAAAACTGTTTTTT.